The entry that follows covers one TCR beta chain sequence. Cohorts were determined from participant-reported clinical history. The data were taken from a study of blood T cell repertoires in COVID-19. As for the study in general: The United States, Italy and Spain were the sources of the acute and convalescent COVID-19 samples.

Original handling: Reference gene primers were amplified, and this amplification served to estimate nucleated cell counts. This table comes from immunoSEQ multiplex PCR, and its TCRdb copy is limited to in-frame clones, with some not included. V and J calls and clone size are those listed in that table; D and trimming were worked out from the DNA. The table shows 250,000 to 300,000 clones, with about 90% occurring only once. The germline V gene has CDR1 MNHEY and CDR2 SVGAGI. Trimming stripped 10 bases from V and 2 bases from J, with 20 bases between. CDR3 length equals 15 residues. The sequencing input was PBMCs or T cells enriched from blood (not recorded which). The sequence derives from a woman aged 45-59 years who had been exposed to COVID-19. This sequence joins TRBV6-5 and TRBJ2-5; D perhaps matches TRBD2 (6 bases). The CDR3 DNA reads as TGTGCCAACGGAAAACCGGGACTCAATCAAGAGACCCAGTACTTC. This codes for CANGKPGLNQETQYF.